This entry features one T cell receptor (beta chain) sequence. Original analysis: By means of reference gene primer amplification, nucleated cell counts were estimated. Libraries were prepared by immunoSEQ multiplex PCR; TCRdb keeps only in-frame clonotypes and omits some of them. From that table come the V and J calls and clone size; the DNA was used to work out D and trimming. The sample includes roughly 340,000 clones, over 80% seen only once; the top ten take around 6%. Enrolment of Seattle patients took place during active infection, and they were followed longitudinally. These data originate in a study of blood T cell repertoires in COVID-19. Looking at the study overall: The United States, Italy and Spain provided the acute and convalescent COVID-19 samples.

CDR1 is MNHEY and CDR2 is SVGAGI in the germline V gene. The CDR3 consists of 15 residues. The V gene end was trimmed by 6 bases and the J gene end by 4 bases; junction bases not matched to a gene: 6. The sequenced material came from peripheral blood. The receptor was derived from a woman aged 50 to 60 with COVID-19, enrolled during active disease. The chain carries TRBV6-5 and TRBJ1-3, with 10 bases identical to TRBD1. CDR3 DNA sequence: TGTGCCAGCAGAAGACAGGGGGCGCGAGGAAACACCATATATTTT. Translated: CASRRQGARGNTIYF.